These T cell receptor beta chains were read from a single sample in a study of circulating tumor DNA in untreated peripheral T-cell lymphoma. The table came from immunoSEQ multiplex PCR; TCRdb's copy has only in-frame clones and leaves some out. Its table records about a hundred clones. The sample consisted of cell-free DNA from blood serum. All receptors derive from a human donor with peripheral T-cell lymphoma. Both conserved end residues are part of each CDR3.

V gene: TRBV4-2; CDR3 protein: CASSDTTLGDVDTGELFF
V gene: TRBV6-6; CDR3 protein: CASRTSGGSVETQYF
V gene: TRBV5-6; CDR3 protein: CASSDRASVTYEQYF
V gene: TRBV1; CDR3 protein: CTSRWANVLTF
V gene: TRBV5-4; CDR3 protein: CASSQEEGFVYGYTF
V gene: TRBV9; CDR3 protein: CASSVGAGNEQYF